What follows are 31 T cell receptor beta chains derived from one specimen sequenced in a study of identifying expanded T cells in peripheral blood. Produced via immunoSEQ multiplex PCR; TCRdb's table is partial and in-frame only. Of 90,000 to 100,000 clones in the sample, 88% were seen once. Sequencing was done on a sample of blood. These receptors were obtained from a person between 18 and 70 years old in good health.

The J gene is TRBJ2-7, the V gene TRBV11-3, with TRBD1 matching over 7 bases. Germline V gene sequence: CDR1 SGHNT, CDR2 YENEEA. With 5 bases clipped from V and 2 bases from J, the junction kept 6 bases outside the gene matches. There are 14 residues in the CDR3. The CDR3 is CASSDRDSPYEQYF. DNA for the CDR3: TGTGCCAGCAGCGACCGGGACAGCCCCTACGAGCAGTACTTC.

The chain combines TRBV2 with TRBJ2-3; TRBD2 aligns across 9 bases. This CDR3 is 19 amino acids long. V shed 3 bases, J shed 0 bases, and the junction held 13 bases outside the gene matches. Germline CDR1 SNHLY, CDR2 FYNNEI. For the CDR3, the DNA is TGTGCCAGCAGTGAGGTTGCGGGGGGGATTTTTCCTAGCACAGATACGCAGTATTTT. The encoded protein is CASSEVAGGIFPSTDTQYF.

The gene calls are TRBV7-2 and TRBJ2-3; no firm D call. CDR3 length equals 14 residues. Germline V CDR1 and CDR2: SGHTA, FQGNSA. The V end lost 5 bases, the J end lost 0 bases, and 9 bases lay between the germline ends. CDR3 residues: CASSPMKSTDTQYF. The CDR3 nucleotides are TGTGCCAGCAGCCCCATGAAGAGCACAGATACGCAGTATTTT.

J is TRBJ2-7 and V is TRBV27; the D gene is possibly TRBD2 (6 bases). The CDR3 runs to 15 residues. Per germline, CDR1 MNHEY and CDR2 SMNVEV (reference sequence). The V end lost 5 bases, the J end lost 5 bases, and 19 bases lay between the germline ends. This chain's CDR3 is CASSGPAGGTHEQYF. The CDR3 nucleotides are TGTGCCAGCAGTGGCCCCGCCGGAGGGACCCACGAGCAGTACTTC.

The rearrangement joins TRBV10-3 to TRBJ1-1, with no clear D. This CDR3 is built from 11 residues. Germline CDR1 reads ENHRY; CDR2 reads SYGVKD. V gave up 8 bases and J gave up 6 bases, with 10 bases separating them. CDR3: CAISGKAEAFF. The CDR3, as DNA: TGTGCCATCTCTGGCAAGGCTGAAGCTTTCTTT.

This clone was found a few times. The CDR3 bases are TGTGCCAGCACCTCAACTAGCTCGTATGGCGGGGAGCTGTTTTTT. It encodes CASTSTSSYGGELFF. The rearrangement uses TRBV6-5 and TRBJ2-2; the D gene is possibly TRBD2 (6 bases). CDR3 length: 15 amino acids. The germline V and J ends were trimmed by 7 bases and 7 bases, with 19 bases remaining between them. The germline V gene has CDR1 MNHEY and CDR2 SVGAGI.

This clone was detected only a few times. The rearrangement joins TRBV30 to TRBJ1-3; D unclear. The CDR3 loop spans 13 amino acids. V dropped 4 bases and J dropped 5 bases, with 12 bases sitting between them. CDR1 is GTSNPN and CDR2 is SVGIG in the germline V gene (reference sequence). In DNA, the CDR3 is TGTGCCTGGAAAGCGGGAGCACGAAACACCATATATTTT. Protein: CAWKAGARNTIYF.

The chain uses TRBV4-3 and TRBJ1-5; D not certain. This CDR3 contains 15 residues. Per the germline V gene, CDR1 is LGHNA and CDR2 is YSLEER. Trimming took off 4 bases at V and 2 bases at J, with 12 bases between the two ends. The CDR3: CASSLDFLGNQPQHF. The CDR3 DNA is TGCGCCAGCAGCCTGGACTTCTTAGGCAATCAGCCCCAGCATTTT.

The V call is TRBV7-2, the J call TRBJ2-2; tentative D call: TRBD2 (5 bases). Deletions cut 2 bases from V and 4 bases from J, with 11 bases between. CDR3 length: 15 amino acids. Germline CDR1 SGHTA, CDR2 FQGNSA. The CDR3 sequence is CASSLRWESTGELFF. The CDR3 nucleotides read TGTGCCAGCAGCTTAAGGTGGGAGTCCACCGGGGAGCTGTTTTTT. The entire variable domain, with the rest obtained from reference TRBV7-2 and TRBJ2-2, is as follows: GAGVSQSPSNKVTEKGKDVELRCDPISGHTALYWYRQSLGQGLEFLIYFQGNSAPDKSGLPSDRFSAERTGGSVSTLTIQRTQQEDSAVYLCASSLRWESTGELFFGEGSRLTVL.

The rearrangement links TRBV6-1 to TRBJ2-7; possibly TRBD1 for D (5 bases). The V gene lost 5 bases and the J gene lost 3 bases, with 8 bases spanning the gap. This CDR3 spans 12 amino acids. CDR1 and CDR2 from the germline V gene are MNHNS and SASEGT. The CDR3 protein is CASSIDSYEQYF. CDR3 coding DNA: TGTGCCAGCAGTATCGACAGCTACGAGCAGTACTTC.

This chain connects TRBV27 to TRBJ2-1, with 7 bases that match TRBD1. Germline assignment: CDR1 MNHEY and CDR2 SMNVEV (reference sequence). With 6 bases clipped from V and 3 bases from J, the junction kept 8 bases outside the gene matches. The CDR3 consists of 15 residues. CDR3 protein: CASRTSGQVYNEQFF. The CDR3 DNA follows: TGTGCCAGCAGAACCTCAGGACAGGTCTACAATGAGCAGTTCTTC.

This chain uses TRBV27 with TRBJ2-7; 11 positions match TRBD1. V dropped 5 bases and J dropped 4; count of bases not matched to a gene: 4. The CDR3 runs 14 residues. Germline-derived CDR1 and CDR2 are MNHEY and SMNVEV (reference sequence). CDR3 region: CASSDGQGAYEQYF. The DNA of the CDR3 is TGTGCCAGCAGTGACGGACAGGGGGCTTACGAGCAGTACTTC.

V gene TRBV5-1 combines with J gene TRBJ1-1; possible D gene TRBD1, 5 bases. Germline CDR1 is SGHRS and CDR2 is YFSETQ. The length of the CDR3 is 15 residues. Trimming removed 4 bases at V and 1 base at J, with 14 bases between. CDR3 sequence (DNA): TGCGCCAGCAGCCCCGGGGGAGGGGCGAACACTGAAGCTTTCTTT. Translating it yields CASSPGGGANTEAFF.

The genes are TRBV11-1 and TRBJ2-7; D not resolved. The V and J ends lost 4 bases and 1 base respectively, with 14 bases between them. The germline gives CDR1 SGHAT, CDR2 FQDESV (reference sequence). The CDR3 has 15 residues. This CDR3 reads CASSSLDALSYEQYF. As DNA, the CDR3 is TGTGCCAGCAGCTCCCTGGACGCCCTATCCTACGAGCAGTACTTC.

The V call is TRBV6-5, the J call TRBJ2-7; D is undetermined. Germline lookup yields CDR1 MNHEY and CDR2 SVGAGI. V was cut by 5 bases and J by 7 bases, with 12 bases left in between. This CDR3 region has 12 residues. The CDR3 DNA reads TGTGCCAGCAGTAGGAACCTGGGGGAGCAGTACTTC. Translation: CASSRNLGEQYF.

J is TRBJ1-1 and V is TRBV7-9, with D perhaps TRBD1 (5 bases). V was pared by 0 bases and J by 6 bases, with 8 bases between. This CDR3 has 13 amino acids. Germline-derived CDR1 and CDR2 are SEHNR and FQNEAQ (reference sequence). DNA for the CDR3: TGTGCCAGCAGCTTAGCGGACAAAGCTGAAGCTTTCTTT. Translation: CASSLADKAEAFF.

The V and J genes are TRBV2 and TRBJ2-5; TRBD2 matches at 7 bases. The CDR3 totals 13 residues. The V gene end was trimmed by 9 bases and the J gene end by 4 bases; junction bases not matched to a gene: 8. Germline loops: CDR1 SNHLY, CDR2 FYNNEI. CDR3 nucleotide sequence: TGTGCCAGGGCTCGGACTAGGGGAGAGACCCAGTACTTC. Amino acids: CARARTRGETQYF.

J is TRBJ2-1 and V is TRBV7-3, with TRBD2 matching over 9 bases. The CDR3 is 13 residues long. Germline assignment: CDR1 SGHTA and CDR2 FQGTGA. The junction had 5 bases not matched to a gene; V was cut back by 2 bases and J by 12 bases. CDR3 nucleotide sequence: TGTGCCAGCAGCTTACCGAGCGGGGGGCGGCAGTTCTTC. Protein sequence: CASSLPSGGRQFF.

V and J are TRBV6-5 and TRBJ2-7; TRBD1 agrees at 8 bases. Per the germline V gene, CDR1 is MNHEY and CDR2 is SVGAGI. This CDR3 is 14 amino acids long. V was clipped by 2 bases and J by 2 bases; unmatched bases: 2. The CDR3 DNA is TGTGCCAGCAGTTACACAGGGGGTCCCTACGAGCAGTACTTC. It specifies CASSYTGGPYEQYF.

The V gene is TRBV6-5, the J gene TRBJ1-5, with 8 bases that match TRBD1. Per germline, CDR1 MNHEY and CDR2 SVGAGI. The CDR3 is 14 residues long. V gave up 6 bases and J gave up 7 bases; unmatched junction bases: 8. The chain's CDR3 is CASSPGQGGQPQHF. As DNA, the CDR3 is TGTGCCAGCAGCCCAGGACAGGGTGGCCAGCCCCAGCATTTT.

V gene TRBV7-8 combines with J gene TRBJ2-1; weak D call: TRBD2 (5 bases). Trimming shortened V by 3 bases and J by 5 bases, and 17 bases separated the two germline ends. The CDR3 is made up of 16 amino acids. The germline V gene has CDR1 SGHVS and CDR2 FQNEAQ. The CDR3: CASSFTRAAPNNEQFF. CDR3 coding DNA: TGTGCCAGCAGCTTTACGCGGGCTGCCCCCAACAATGAGCAGTTCTTC. The full variable domain, in which reference TRBV7-8 and TRBJ2-1 provide the parts outside the CDR3, is GAGVSQSPRYKVAKRGQDVALRCDPISGHVSLFWYQQALGQGPEFLTYFQNEAQLDKSGLPSDRFFAERPEGSVSTLKIQRTQQEDSAVYLCASSFTRAAPNNEQFFGPGTRLTVL.

V usage is TRBV5-1 and J usage is TRBJ2-1; 11 positions agree with TRBD1. Trimming at V came to 3 bases and at J to 4 bases, leaving 9 bases not matched to a gene. Germline V lookup: CDR1 SGHRS, CDR2 YFSETQ. This CDR3 region has 17 residues. The chain's CDR3 is CASSYRPGTGGYNEQFF. DNA for the CDR3: TGCGCCAGCAGCTATCGTCCCGGGACAGGGGGGTACAATGAGCAGTTCTTC.

This chain uses TRBV4-1 with TRBJ1-5; D is unresolved. This CDR3 is 13 amino acids long. The V gene lost 0 bases and the J gene lost 9 bases, with 9 bases spanning the gap. Looked up from germline, CDR1 is MGHRA and CDR2 is YSYEKL. CDR3 sequence: CASSQEMNSPQHF. The DNA of the CDR3 is TGCGCCAGCAGCCAAGAGATGAATTCGCCCCAGCATTTT.

This sequence joins TRBV6-4 and TRBJ2-2, with a weak D call TRBD2 (6 bases). The V gene lost 0 bases and the J gene lost 5 bases, with 13 bases spanning the gap. This CDR3 region has 16 residues. Germline V gene lookup returns CDR1 MRHNA and CDR2 SNTAGT. In DNA, the CDR3 is TGTGCCAGCAGTGACTCCCGGGGAGGAGGGACCGGGGAGCTGTTTTTT. Amino acid sequence: CASSDSRGGGTGELFF.

In this sample, this clone turned up a few times. The chain employs TRBV30 and TRBJ1-3, with 8 bases that match TRBD1. This CDR3 spans 14 amino acids. With V trimmed by 7 bases and J by 7 bases, 12 bases remained unmatched. The germline V gene encodes CDR1 GTSNPN and CDR2 SVGIG (reference sequence). The CDR3 DNA follows: TGTGCCTCCTCTTGGACAGGGTCGTTCAACACCATATATTTT. Translated, it gives CASSWTGSFNTIYF.

The V gene is TRBV27, the J gene TRBJ2-5; 8 bases fit TRBD1. J lost 4 bases, V lost 4 bases, and 8 bases had no gene match. The CDR3 consists of 15 residues. Germline CDR1 reads MNHEY; CDR2 reads SMNVEV (reference sequence). CDR3 DNA sequence: TGTGCCAGCAGTTCACCAGGGGGCGAGGGAGAGACCCAGTACTTC. Translation gives CASSSPGGEGETQYF.

The genes are TRBV10-2 and TRBJ2-7, with a possible D match to TRBD1 (6 bases). With 8 bases removed from V and 3 bases from J, the gap between germline ends came to 11 bases. The CDR3 sequence is 12 residues long. Germline CDR1 reads WSHSY; CDR2 reads SAAADI. The CDR3 loop reads CASGRDIYEQYF. The DNA of the CDR3 is TGCGCCAGCGGAAGGGACATCTACGAGCAGTACTTC.

As DNA, the CDR3 is TGTGCCAGCAGTGCGGGGACAGGGGAGATCGGGGAGCTGTTTTTT. Its protein product is CASSAGTGEIGELFF. The rearrangement uses TRBV6-1 and TRBJ2-2; TRBD1 matches 10 bases. This CDR3 has 15 amino acids. The germline V gene encodes CDR1 MNHNS and CDR2 SASEGT. The V and J ends lost 4 bases and 7 bases, in that order; junction bases with no gene match: 6.

V is TRBV28 and J is TRBJ2-1; 10 bases align to TRBD2. J was trimmed by 6 bases and V by 1 base; bases with no gene match: 12. The CDR3 has 18 amino acids. Germline-derived CDR1 and CDR2 are MDHEN and SYDVKM. CDR3: CASSLLFIRASGGNEQFF. The CDR3 region has the DNA TGTGCCAGCAGTTTATTATTTATCCGGGCTAGCGGGGGCAATGAGCAGTTCTTC. The entire variable domain, with the rest obtained from reference TRBV28 and TRBJ2-1, is as follows: DVKVTQSSRYLVKRTGEKVFLECVQDMDHENMFWYRQDPGLGLRLIYFSYDVKMKEKGDIPEGYSVSREKKERFSLILESASTNQTSMYLCASSLLFIRASGGNEQFFGPGTRLTVL.

V usage is TRBV28 and J usage is TRBJ1-2, with TRBD1 identical over 8 bases. CDR3 length equals 12 residues. Germline CDR1 reads MDHEN; CDR2 reads SYDVKM. Trimming removed 8 bases from V and 4 bases from J; junction bases left unmatched: 3. The CDR3 bases are TGTGCCAGCCATACAGGGGGCTATGGCTACACCTTC. Amino acid sequence: CASHTGGYGYTF.

V gene TRBV7-3 combines with J gene TRBJ2-2; TRBD1 agrees at 10 bases. The germline V gene has CDR1 SGHTA and CDR2 FQGTGA. The CDR3 is 16 amino acids. V lost 3 bases, J lost 8 bases, and 9 bases stayed unmatched. CDR3 coding DNA: TGTGCCAGCAGCTTCTCCGGGACAGGGGAGAGGGGGGAGCTGTTTTTT. Protein sequence: CASSFSGTGERGELFF.